This record covers a single T cell receptor (beta chain). As originally analysed: Estimated nucleated cell counts came from reference gene primer amplification. The data were produced by immunoSEQ multiplex PCR, yet TCRdb's version contains in-frame clones alone and is incomplete. V and J calls and clone size are as listed in that table; D and trimming were resolved from the DNA. The sample includes around 300,000 clones, nearly 90% of them seen just once. The data originate from a study of blood T cell repertoires in COVID-19. Turning to the study itself: PBMCs, B-cell-depleted T cells, or T cells were the source of the cDNA or gDNA that made up the material.

Germline assignment: CDR1 SGHDT and CDR2 YYEEEE. The CDR3 spans 13 residues. V was trimmed by 2 bases and J by 3 bases, leaving 8 bases between them. This rearrangement joins TRBV5-6 to TRBJ1-1; D is possibly TRBD1 (5 bases). The clonotype was recovered from a woman aged 40 to 50 with COVID-19, enrolled during active disease. The sample was peripheral blood. CDR3 bases: TGTGCCAGCAGCTTATTAGGGGACACTGAAGCTTTCTTT. Its translation is CASSLLGDTEAFF.